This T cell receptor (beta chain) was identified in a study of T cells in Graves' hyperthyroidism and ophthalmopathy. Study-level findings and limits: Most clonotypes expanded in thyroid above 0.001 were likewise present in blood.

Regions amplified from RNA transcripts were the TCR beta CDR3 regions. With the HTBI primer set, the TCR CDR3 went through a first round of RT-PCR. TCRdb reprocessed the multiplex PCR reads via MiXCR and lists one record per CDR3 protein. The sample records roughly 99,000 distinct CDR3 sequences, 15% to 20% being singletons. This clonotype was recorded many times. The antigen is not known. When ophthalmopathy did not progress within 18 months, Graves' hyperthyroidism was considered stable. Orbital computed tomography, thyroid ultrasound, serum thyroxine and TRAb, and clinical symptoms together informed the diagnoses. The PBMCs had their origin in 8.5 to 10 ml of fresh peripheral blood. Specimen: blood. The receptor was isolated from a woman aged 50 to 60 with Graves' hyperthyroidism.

Here the CDR3 DNA reads TGTGCCAGCTCACCAGGCCAGACGAATCAGCCCCAGCATTTT. It codes for CASSPGQTNQPQHF. The gene calls are TRBV18 and TRBJ1-5, with D hard to call. Per germline, CDR1 KGHSH and CDR2 LQKENI. This CDR3 has 14 residues. V was trimmed by 2 bases and J by 4 bases, leaving 9 bases between them.